These 30 T cell receptor beta chains were all obtained from the same sample, sequenced in a study of T cells after somatic rescue of genetic block (dated by TCRdb to the early 2020s). The library relied on the immunoSEQ multiplex PCR assay. The source is immuneACCESS, and TCRdb retained only in-frame sequences with V and J called. Part of the clones is not carried over; for the studies checked, unresolved V genes explain less than half of this, and the remainder is unexplained. This sample comprises roughly 15,000 clones, around 72% of them detected only once. The ten largest clones represent around 21% of the sample. Material: peripheral blood mononuclear cells (PBMCs). These receptors were obtained from a boy between 10 and 17 years old.

This clone occurred a few times. The rearrangement joins TRBV5-1 to TRBJ2-5, with D perhaps matching TRBD2 (6 bases). CDR3 length equals 15 residues. Germline lookup yields CDR1 SGHRS and CDR2 YFSETQ. V gave up 4 bases and J gave up 1 base, with 14 bases separating them. DNA for the CDR3: TGCGCCAGCAGCCCCGGAGGGCAAGTCCAAGAGACCCAGTACTTC. This translates into CASSPGGQVQETQYF.

The V gene is TRBV18, the J gene TRBJ1-1; TRBD1 matches at 8 bases. The CDR3 runs to 14 residues. Germline V lookup: CDR1 KGHSH, CDR2 LQKENI. With 4 bases clipped from V and 0 bases from J, the junction kept 1 base outside the gene matches. The CDR3 DNA follows: TGTGCCAGCTCACGACAGGGGTTGAACACTGAAGCTTTCTTT. Its translation: CASSRQGLNTEAFF. Filled out from reference TRBV18 and TRBJ1-1, the complete variable domain reads NAGVMQNPRHLVRRRGQEARLRCSPMKGHSHVYWYRQLPEEGLKFMVYLQKENIIDESGMPKERFSAEFPKEGPSILRIQQVVRGDSAAYFCASSRQGLNTEAFFGQGTRLTVV.

This chain connects TRBV5-1 to TRBJ1-4, with TRBD1 as a possible D gene (5 bases). V lost 4 bases, J lost 3 bases, and 16 bases lay in between. The length of the CDR3 is 16 residues. Germline-derived CDR1 and CDR2 are SGHRS and YFSETQ. CDR3 coding DNA: TGCGCCAGCAGCGGTCCGGAGGGGCTGGCTAATGAAAAACTGTTTTTT. Translated: CASSGPEGLANEKLFF.

A few counts support this clone. Here the CDR3 DNA reads TGTGCCAGTAGTATTGGGGGACAACGCACAGATACGCAGTATTTT. Its protein product is CASSIGGQRTDTQYF. The rearrangement links TRBV19 to TRBJ2-3; weak D call: TRBD1 (6 bases). Germline V gene sequence: CDR1 LNHDA, CDR2 SQIVND (reference sequence). This CDR3 region has 15 residues. Trimming pared 3 bases from V and 1 base from J, leaving 11 bases between.

V gene TRBV19 combines with J gene TRBJ2-2; TRBD2 aligns across 12 bases. V lost 2 bases, J lost 4 bases, and 8 bases stayed unmatched. CDR1 LNHDA and CDR2 SQIVND come from the germline V gene (reference sequence). This CDR3 comprises 18 residues. The CDR3 DNA reads TGTGCCAGTAGTATACACCCAGGACTAGCGGGACCCACCGGGGAGCTGTTTTTT. Translation: CASSIHPGLAGPTGELFF.

This clone appeared a few times. This rearrangement joins TRBV6-6 to TRBJ2-2; TRBD1 aligns across 10 bases. Germline CDR1 MNHNY, CDR2 SVGAGI (reference sequence). With V trimmed by 6 bases and J by 4 bases, 2 bases remained unmatched. The CDR3 sequence is 14 residues long. The DNA for the CDR3 is TGTGCCAGCAGATGGACAGGGGGCACCGGGGAGCTGTTTTTT. Translated: CASRWTGGTGELFF.

CDR3 residues: CASRDHGKLFF. The CDR3 DNA reads as TGTGCCAGCAGGGACCACGGAAAACTGTTTTTT. The chain recombines TRBV28 with TRBJ1-4, with unresolved D. This CDR3 region has 11 residues. Germline V gives CDR1 MDHEN, CDR2 SYDVKM. V was shortened by 6 bases and J by 10 bases, with 9 bases between the two germline ends.

The rearrangement uses TRBV7-2 and TRBJ1-3; D is possibly TRBD1 (5 bases). V lost 3 bases and J lost 3, with 12 bases in between. The CDR3 contains 15 residues. CDR1 and CDR2 from the germline V gene are SGHTA and FQGNSA. CDR3 protein: CASSFWGYYGNTIYF. In DNA form, the CDR3 reads TGTGCCAGCAGCTTCTGGGGGTATTATGGAAACACCATATATTTT.

V and J are TRBV11-2 and TRBJ2-7; no definite D call. Germline loops: CDR1 SGHAT, CDR2 FQNNGV. Trimming removed 7 bases at V and 1 base at J, with 8 bases between. This CDR3 contains 12 residues. The CDR3 DNA sequence: TGTGCCAGCACCCTTAGTTCCTACGAGCAGTACTTC. It encodes CASTLSSYEQYF.

In this sample, this clone turned up a few times. The chain combines TRBV19 with TRBJ2-1; 8 nucleotides align to TRBD2. There are 13 residues in the CDR3. The germline V gene encodes CDR1 LNHDA and CDR2 SQIVND (reference sequence). Trimming removed 7 bases from V and 2 bases from J; junction bases left unmatched: 1. CDR3 loop: CASNGGAYNEQFF. The CDR3 nucleotides read TGTGCCAGTAACGGGGGGGCCTACAATGAGCAGTTCTTC.

V is TRBV5-1 and J is TRBJ2-5, with 7 bases identical to TRBD2. V shed 1 base and J 5 bases; nucleotides not matched to a gene: 8. Germline assignment: CDR1 SGHRS and CDR2 YFSETQ. CDR3 size: 15 residues. The CDR3 DNA reads as TGCGCCAGCAGCTTGTGGCCGGGAGGCACGGAGACCCAGTACTTC. It translates to CASSLWPGGTETQYF.

This sequence joins TRBV11-3 and TRBJ2-2, with D hard to call. V lost 3 bases to trimming and J lost 5 bases, with 7 bases between them. This CDR3 region has 13 residues. In germline, CDR1 is SGHNT, CDR2 YENEEA. CDR3 protein: CASSFRSTGELFF. Here the CDR3 DNA reads TGTGCCAGCAGCTTCCGTTCAACCGGGGAGCTGTTTTTT.

The rearrangement uses TRBV6-6 and TRBJ1-3, with 8 nucleotides matching TRBD1. The CDR3 runs to 16 residues. The V gene end was trimmed by 0 bases and the J gene end by 6 bases; junction bases not matched to a gene: 7. Germline-derived CDR1 and CDR2 are MNHNY and SVGAGI (reference sequence). CDR3 in DNA: TGTGCCAGCAGTTACTCCGGACAGGGTCCGTCAAACACCATATATTTT. Amino acids: CASSYSGQGPSNTIYF.

The rearrangement links TRBV29-1 to TRBJ1-1; tentatively, D is TRBD1 (5 bases). The CDR3 spans 13 residues. Germline CDR1 reads SQVTM; CDR2 reads ANQGSEA. The germline V and J ends were trimmed by 2 bases and 2 bases, with 9 bases remaining between them. CDR3 in DNA: TGCAGCGTTGAACCGACAGTTAACACTGAAGCTTTCTTT. This gives the protein CSVEPTVNTEAFF.

This chain uses TRBV6-1 with TRBJ2-4, with 7 positions matching TRBD1. This CDR3 contains 15 residues. The germline gives CDR1 MNHNS, CDR2 SASEGT. Trimming cost V 4 bases and J 0 bases; bases outside gene matches: 3. The CDR3 reads CASSGYRGAKNIQYF. In nucleotides, the CDR3 is TGTGCCAGCAGTGGGTACAGGGGAGCCAAAAACATTCAGTACTTC.

V gene TRBV30 combines with J gene TRBJ2-6; tentative D call: TRBD1 (5 bases). CDR3 length: 15 amino acids. Germline CDR1 and CDR2: GTSNPN and SVGIG (reference sequence). The V gene lost 0 bases and the J gene lost 0 bases, with 6 bases spanning the gap. CDR3: CAWSVGVSGANVLTF. CDR3 DNA: TGTGCCTGGAGTGTAGGGGTCTCTGGGGCCAACGTCCTGACTTTC. The whole variable domain, remainder taken from reference TRBV30 and TRBJ2-6, is SQTIHQWPATLVQPVGSPLSLECTVEGTSNPNLYWYRQAAGRGLQLLFYSVGIGQISSEVPQNLSASRPQDRQFILSSKKLLLSDSGFYLCAWSVGVSGANVLTFGAGSRLTVL.

The chain couples TRBV5-1 to TRBJ1-1; 11 nucleotides align to TRBD1. With 0 bases clipped from V and 0 bases from J, the junction kept 10 bases outside the gene matches. Germline V gives CDR1 SGHRS, CDR2 YFSETQ. This CDR3 region has 19 residues. The CDR3 coding sequence is TGCGCCAGCAGCTTGGCCGAACCCGGGACAGGGGGTCTGAACACTGAAGCTTTCTTT. It encodes CASSLAEPGTGGLNTEAFF.

V is TRBV21-1 and J is TRBJ1-2; TRBD1 is the table's D call, not checked against the DNA. TRBV21-1 corresponds to a pseudogene. This CDR3 is built from 15 residues. The CDR3 protein is CASTSGQGADGGYTF. CDR3 nucleotides: TGTGCCAGCACCAGCGGACAGGGGGCGGATGGTGGCTACACCTTC.

The rearrangement joins TRBV7-9 to TRBJ1-4; D possibly corresponds to TRBD1 (6 bases). The CDR3 sequence is 15 residues long. V was pared by 4 bases and J by 8 bases, with 17 bases between. Germline CDR1 and CDR2: SEHNR and FQNEAQ (reference sequence). In DNA, the CDR3 is TGTGCCAGCAGCTCGTCGAGGGGGAGGAACGAAAAACTGTTTTTT. Translated: CASSSSRGRNEKLFF.

V usage is TRBV6-6 and J usage is TRBJ2-5; D not resolved. Trimming took off 2 bases at V and 5 bases at J, with 9 bases between the two ends. The CDR3 consists of 13 residues. Germline CDR1 MNHNY, CDR2 SVGAGI (reference sequence). CDR3 sequence reads: CASSYVLGETQYF. As DNA, the CDR3 is TGTGCCAGCAGTTACGTTTTGGGGGAGACCCAGTACTTC.

This clone is medium-sized by share. The CDR3 reads CASSVEGREENEQYF. In DNA form, the CDR3 reads TGTGCCAGCAGCGTAGAAGGCAGGGAGGAGAACGAGCAGTACTTC. The V call is TRBV9, the J call TRBJ2-7, with D possibly being TRBD2 (6 bases). The germline V and J ends were trimmed by 0 bases and 5 bases, with 15 bases remaining between them. CDR1 is SGDLS and CDR2 is YYNGEE in the germline V gene. The CDR3 extends over 15 amino acids.

The chain links TRBV10-3 to TRBJ2-7, with TRBD1 matching over 7 bases. Germline V gene lookup returns CDR1 ENHRY and CDR2 SYGVKD. This CDR3 contains 15 residues. The V gene end was trimmed by 3 bases and the J gene end by 2 bases; junction bases not matched to a gene: 7. DNA of the CDR3: TGTGCCATCAGTGATTCAGGGACAGTAGCCTACGAGCAGTACTTC. The encoded protein is CAISDSGTVAYEQYF.

The V gene is TRBV2, the J gene TRBJ1-1, with 11 nucleotides matching TRBD1. The CDR3 has 12 residues. V shed 7 bases and J 10 bases; nucleotides not matched to a gene: 5. Germline assignment: CDR1 SNHLY and CDR2 FYNNEI. CDR3 residues: CASNRDRGTAFF. The CDR3 bases are TGTGCCAGCAACCGGGACAGGGGGACAGCTTTCTTT. The full variable domain, with the rest looked up from reference TRBV2 and TRBJ1-1, is EPEVTQTPSHQVTQMGQEVILRCVPISNHLYFYWYRQILGQKVEFLVSFYNNEISEKSEIFDDQFSVERPDGSNFTLKIRSTKLEDSAMYFCASNRDRGTAFFGQGTRLTVV.

This chain's CDR3 is CASSPMERADTQYF. CDR3 nucleotides: TGTGCCAGCTCACCAATGGAGCGGGCAGATACGCAGTATTTT. The V and J genes are TRBV18 and TRBJ2-3, with D perhaps TRBD2 (6 bases). The CDR3 runs 14 residues. V lost 2 bases and J lost 4, with 10 bases in between. Per the germline V gene, CDR1 is KGHSH and CDR2 is LQKENI.

V usage is TRBV7-6 and J usage is TRBJ2-3, with D perhaps TRBD1 (6 bases). Germline V gene lookup returns CDR1 SGHVS and CDR2 FNYEAQ. CDR3 length: 16 amino acids. V shed 4 bases and J shed 2 bases, with 16 bases lying between them. The CDR3 region is CASSSDTGLITDTQYF. The DNA of the CDR3 is TGTGCCAGCAGCTCCGATACAGGGCTAATCACAGATACGCAGTATTTT.

By sample share, this clone is hyperexpanded (1% or more). The rearrangement joins TRBV6-6 to TRBJ2-7; 7 bases are a match to TRBD2. The length of the CDR3 is 12 residues. Trimming cost V 2 bases and J 6 bases; bases outside gene matches: 1. Germline V gene lookup returns CDR1 MNHNY and CDR2 SVGAGI (reference sequence). The CDR3 DNA is TGTGCCAGCAGTTACCCGGGAGGCGAGCAGTACTTC. Translated, it gives CASSYPGGEQYF.

V and J are TRBV5-6 and TRBJ2-7, with D uncertain. Germline V gene lookup returns CDR1 SGHDT and CDR2 YYEEEE. The CDR3 sequence is 13 residues long. Trimming shortened V by 1 base and J by 3 bases, and 8 bases separated the two germline ends. The CDR3 region has the DNA TGTGCCAGCAGCTTGTACACTCTCTACGAGCAGTACTTC. Translating gives CASSLYTLYEQYF.

V is TRBV28 and J is TRBJ2-5, with a possible D match to TRBD2 (5 bases). CDR1 and CDR2 from the germline V gene are MDHEN and SYDVKM. V was shortened by 8 bases and J by 0 bases, with 10 bases between the two germline ends. The CDR3 is 13 amino acids. The CDR3: CASRRGYQETQYF. Here the CDR3 DNA reads TGTGCCAGCCGTCGGGGTTACCAAGAGACCCAGTACTTC. The full variable domain, completed using reference TRBV28 and TRBJ2-5, is DVKVTQSSRYLVKRTGEKVFLECVQDMDHENMFWYRQDPGLGLRLIYFSYDVKMKEKGDIPEGYSVSREKKERFSLILESASTNQTSMYLCASRRGYQETQYFGPGTRLLVL.

This clone was counted once. The chain uses TRBV6-1 and TRBJ2-1; D tentatively fits TRBD1 or TRBD2 (5 bases each). V shed 6 bases and J shed 9 bases, with 15 bases lying between them. Germline-derived CDR1 and CDR2 are MNHNS and SASEGT. The CDR3 spans 13 residues. CDR3 in amino acids: CASSLLGDGEQFF. DNA for the CDR3: TGTGCCAGCAGCCTCCTTGGGGACGGTGAGCAGTTCTTC.

This clone appeared a few times. The chain carries TRBV19 and TRBJ1-2; D ambiguous. CDR3 length equals 13 residues. The germline CDR1 and CDR2 sequences are LNHDA and SQIVND (reference sequence). V lost 7 bases and J 7 bases, leaving 16 bases between the germline ends. The CDR3 is CASTEIYSGGYTF. CDR3 sequence (DNA): TGTGCCAGTACCGAGATTTACTCGGGTGGCTACACCTTC.